The present T cell receptor beta chain was sequenced within a study of response to subunit inactivated influenza vaccine. Whole-study results and caveats: T cells newly recruited by each seasonal influenza vaccination are few, the authors suggested.

TCRdb used MiXCR to reprocess the RT-PCR reads, holding one entry per CDR3 protein. The data show under 750,000 distinct CDR3 sequences, with 12% seen just once and roughly a tenth held by the top ten. There are many counts of this clonotype. Its antigen remains unidentified. The sequencing used PBMCs from blood, collected on the day of vaccination. The sequence came from a man aged 45-65 years who received an inactivated influenza vaccine.

Written as DNA, the CDR3 is TGTGCCAGCAGGCCGGGGGGTTCCACCGGGGAGCTGTTTTTT. Amino acids: CASRPGGSTGELFF. The rearrangement links TRBV12-3 or TRBV12-4 to TRBJ2-2; 7 positions match TRBD2. Germline trimming cut 6 bases from V and 4 bases from J; bases unmatched to any gene: 5. The CDR3 is 14 residues long.